This is a list of T cell receptor beta chains from one sample in a study of T cell responses to AZD1222 COVID-19 vaccine. TCRdb keeps only in-frame clones here, not all; method: immunoSEQ multiplex PCR. The data hold approximately 180,000 clones, with around 92% observed a single time. Here the sequenced sample was peripheral blood, taken on day 0 of AZD1222 vaccination. These receptors all stem from an adult in good health. Each CDR3 is given with its conserved first and last residue. The order of the fields is D gene, J gene, V gene, clone size, CDR3 DNA, CDR3 protein. A D gene is named only where the DNA matches it firmly. Not every row has a clone size; where given, it reads once, few, many or a size class.

TRBD1 TRBJ1-1 TRBV3-1/TRBV3-2 once TGTGCCAGCAGTCTCAGGGACAGTAGGGCCTTTTACGCGAACACTGAAGCTTTCTTT CASSLRDSRAFYANTEAFF
NA TRBJ1-1 TRBV13 NA TGTGCCAGCAGCTTACGAGGGGGACGGAGGATGAACACTGAAGCTTTCTTT CASSLRGGRRMNTEAFF
TRBD1 TRBJ1-2 TRBV30 NA TGTGCCTGGAGTGTTGGTCTGCGTATCTTACAGGGGGCCTTTGGTGACTATGGCTACACCTTC CAWSVGLRILQGAFGDYGYTF
NA TRBJ1-3 TRBV18 NA TGTGCCAGCTCACCACAGGCAGGGAGCTCTGGAAACACCATATATTTT CASSPQAGSSGNTIYF
NA TRBJ1-2 TRBV11-2 NA TGTGCCAGCAGCTTAGGTTCGGGGGGCGCTTATGGCTACACCTTC CASSLGSGGAYGYTF
NA TRBJ1-3 TRBV5-1 NA TGCGCCAGCAGTCTATCGGACAGCAGAAACACCATATATTTT CASSLSDSRNTIYF
NA TRBJ1-2 TRBV4-1 once TGCGCCAGCAGCCAAGATTCGGCCAGGGGAACCTATGGCTACACCTTC CASSQDSARGTYGYTF
NA TRBJ1-2 TRBV2 NA TGTGCCAGCAGGCGGGGGGCCTATGGCTACACCTTC CASRRGAYGYTF
NA TRBJ1-1 TRBV27 NA TGTGCCAGCAGTTTACTCCGGGCAGGGAAGAACACTGAAGCTTTCTTT CASSLLRAGKNTEAFF
NA TRBJ1-4 TRBV7-9 NA TGTGCCAGCAGCCCTGGAAGGGTTGAAAAACTGTTTTTT CASSPGRVEKLFF
TRBD1 TRBJ2-7 TRBV4-2 NA TGTGCCAGCAGCCAAGACGGGAAGGCAGGGGGCATCTACGAGCAGTACTTC CASSQDGKAGGIYEQYF
NA TRBJ1-3 TRBV5-6 few TGTGCCAGCAGCTTGCTCGGGGGGGCTGAAGGAAACACCATATATTTT CASSLLGGAEGNTIYF
NA TRBJ1-5 TRBV7-8 few TGTGCCAGCAGCTTAGCGCGGGATCAGCCCCAGCATTTT CASSLARDQPQHF
TRBD2 TRBJ2-1 TRBV3-1/TRBV3-2 NA TGTGCCAGCAGCCAAACAGCGGGGGGACCTTACAATGAGCAGTTCTTC CASSQTAGGPYNEQFF
NA TRBJ1-1 TRBV28 NA TGTGCCAGCGGGGAAGGGGGGTACACTGAAGCTTTCTTT CASGEGGYTEAFF
TRBD1 TRBJ1-2 TRBV19 NA TGTGCCAGTAGGGACAGGGGGGACTATGGCTACACCTTC CASRDRGDYGYTF
TRBD1 TRBJ1-1 TRBV6-5 NA TGTGCCAGCAGAAGGACAGGGGAGACCGGAGCTTTCTTT CASRRTGETGAFF
NA TRBJ1-2 TRBV20-1 NA TGCAGTGCGCCCGCCGGTGGCTACACCTTC CSAPAGGYTF
NA TRBJ1-1 TRBV6-5 NA TGTGCCAGCAGGGCCCAGGGGTGGGGTGAAGCTTTCTTT CASRAQGWGEAFF
NA TRBJ1-1 TRBV18 NA TGTGCCAGCTCTTCCGCCGAGAACACTGAAGCTTTCTTT CASSSAENTEAFF
NA TRBJ2-2 TRBV19 NA TGTGCCAGTAGCGAAACTAGGGCCACCGGGGAGCTGTTTTTT CASSETRATGELFF
NA TRBJ1-2 TRBV7-2 NA TGTGCCAGCAGCTTAGGACAGGTTAACTATGGCTACACCTTC CASSLGQVNYGYTF
NA TRBJ2-3 TRBV10-3 NA TGTGCCATCAGTGACCCGAGGGCGGAATCCACAGATACGCAGTATTTT CAISDPRAESTDTQYF
NA TRBJ1-2 TRBV28 NA NA CASSSSDRNYGYTF
NA TRBJ1-2 TRBV28 once TGTGCCAGCAGTTTACCCTTCGTCCCGGGCTACACCTTC CASSLPFVPGYTF
NA TRBJ1-5 TRBV7-2 NA TGTGCCAGCAGCTTAGTGCAGGGAGATCAGCCCCAGCATTTT CASSLVQGDQPQHF
NA TRBJ2-3 TRBV28 NA TGTGCCAGCAGGGGGGAATACACAGATACGCAGTATTTT CASRGEYTDTQYF
TRBD1 TRBJ1-3 TRBV27 NA TGTGCCAGCAGTCACAGGGGGTCTGGAAACACCATATATTTT CASSHRGSGNTIYF
TRBD1 TRBJ2-7 TRBV7-9 NA TGTGCCAGCAGCCTACCGACCGGGACAGGGGAAGAGCAGTACTTC CASSLPTGTGEEQYF
TRBD1 TRBJ2-2 TRBV19 once TGTGCCAGTAGTACGAACAGGGGCGGCGGGGAGCTGTTTTTT CASSTNRGGGELFF